This T cell receptor beta chain appears in the sequencing data of a study of post-analysis software for immune sequencing data. On the study more broadly: The cohort encompassed relapsing-remitting, secondary progressive and progressive-relapsing multiple sclerosis disease courses.

Unique molecular identifiers featured in each of the TCR beta cDNA libraries. T cells numbering about 0.9 to 11 million yielded cDNA molecules that totaled some 500,000. TCRdb recomputed calls from the PCR reads with MiXCR, one row per CDR3 protein. The sample yields some 500,000 distinct CDR3 sequences, approximately 46% seen once. Notes on the study in general: Diversity measured as normalized Chao1 was significantly lower in multiple sclerosis patients than in controls. Five or six TRBV segments, TRBV5-6, TRBV5-1 and TRBV20-1 among them, were found more frequent in patients than controls.

About this clonotype itself: What it binds is unknown.

The CDR3 totals 14 residues. From germline, CDR1 is DFQATT and CDR2 SNEGSKA (reference sequence). V gene TRBV20-1 combines with J gene TRBJ2-7; D perhaps matches TRBD2 (6 bases). The J call may be faulty, since TRBJ2-5 better matches the DNA end. The specimen was blood. This receptor was taken from a girl between 10 and 17 years old with multiple sclerosis. CDR3 sequence (DNA): TGCAGTGCCCCCGAATGGAGGGACGGGGAGACCCAGTACTTC. Translation: CSAPEWRDGETQYF.